This TCR beta chain came from a study of CD8 T cells in ankylosing spondylitis. Findings of the study overall: A motif of 7 or 8 highly homologous TCR beta variants was seen as apparently characteristic of ankylosing spondylitis blood. Earlier authors reported some of these motif variants in reactive arthritis synovial fluid and blood.

The CDR3 runs 13 residues. Germline V gives CDR1 LGHDT, CDR2 YNNKEL (reference sequence). J lost 4 bases, V lost 6 bases, and 0 bases had no gene match. The authors made TCR beta libraries by quantitative 5'-RACE with molecular barcodes. MiXCR was run by TCRdb on the 5' RACE reads, yielding one entry per CDR3 protein. Altogether about 390,000 distinct CDR3 sequences are present, around 22% being singletons, with the ten largest covering around 17%. Remarks on this clonotype: The antigen is undetermined.

The sample was blood, either unsorted or a sorted T cell fraction (not recorded which). The V gene is TRBV3-1, the J gene TRBJ2-5; 12 nucleotides align to TRBD2. The receptor was derived from a male donor with ankylosing spondylitis. The CDR3 region has the DNA TGTGCCAGCAGGGGACTAGCGGGAGAGACCCAGTACTTC. The encoded protein is CASRGLAGETQYF.